The rows below give T cell receptor beta chains drawn from one sample of a study of T cell responses to AZD1222 COVID-19 vaccine. Assay used: immunoSEQ multiplex PCR; TCRdb lists only in-frame clones, some missing. The data contain under 150,000 clones, over 85% of them singletons. The material sequenced was peripheral blood, taken on day 0 of AZD1222 vaccination. These receptor sequences come from an adult in good health. Each CDR3 is given with its conserved first and last residue. A D gene is named only where the DNA matches it firmly. Some rows mark clone size as missing; the rest say once, few, many or name a class of expanded clone.

size	V	J	D	DNA	CDR3
NA	TRBV7-9	TRBJ2-2	NA	TGTGCCAGCAGCCATGGGGTAACCGGGGAGCTGTTTTTT	CASSHGVTGELFF
NA	TRBV4-3	TRBJ1-4	TRBD1	TGCGCCAGCAGCCCACGAAAGACAGGGTGGAATGAAAAACTGTTTTTT	CASSPRKTGWNEKLFF
NA	TRBV6-5	TRBJ2-4	TRBD2	TGTGCCAGCAGCTCGGGACTAGATGGCATTCAGTACTTC	CASSSGLDGIQYF
NA	TRBV6-5	TRBJ2-2	NA	TGTGCCAGCAGTTACTCGGGGGGTGGCGGGGAGCTGTTTTTT	CASSYSGGGGELFF
NA	TRBV11-3	TRBJ2-1	NA	TGTGCCAGCAGCGCCAGTTGGGGGGTGGTGCAGTTCTTC	CASSASWGVVQFF
NA	TRBV7-9	TRBJ2-2	TRBD2	TGTGCCAGCAGCTTAGTGCTAGCGGGAGCCAGGCTGTTTTTT	CASSLVLAGARLFF
NA	TRBV7-6	TRBJ1-5	NA	TGTGCCAGCAGCTTAGCTGGGGGTACTCGGCCCCAGCATTTT	CASSLAGGTRPQHF
NA	TRBV11-2	TRBJ1-1	NA	TGTGCCAGCAGCTTGATACTGATGAACACTGAAGCTTTCTTT	CASSLILMNTEAFF
few	TRBV19	TRBJ2-7	TRBD2	TGTGCCAGTAGACAGAGCGGGAACTCCTACGAGCAGTACTTC	CASRQSGNSYEQYF
NA	TRBV2	TRBJ1-2	TRBD1	TGTGCCAGCAGTGATACAGGGGCTATCGGCTATGGCTACACCTTC	CASSDTGAIGYGYTF
NA	TRBV9	TRBJ1-1	NA	TGTGCCAGCAGCCCAGGCTGGGGAAGGGTCACTGAAGCTTTCTTT	CASSPGWGRVTEAFF
NA	TRBV6-2/TRBV6-3	TRBJ1-2	TRBD1	TGTGCCAGCAGTTACTCGACAGGGCCGGGCGGTGGCTACACCTTC	CASSYSTGPGGGYTF
NA	TRBV5-1	TRBJ1-5	NA	TGCGCCAGCAGCTTGGGGGACATTAGCAATCAGCCCCAGCATTTT	CASSLGDISNQPQHF
NA	TRBV28	TRBJ1-5	TRBD1	TGTGCCAGCTTACGCGGGGACAGGGTTAATCAGCCCCAGCATTTT	CASLRGDRVNQPQHF
NA	TRBV28	TRBJ2-3	NA	TGTGCCAGCAGGCCCTCGGGGGGCTGGGTAGATACGCAGTATTTT	CASRPSGGWVDTQYF
NA	TRBV15	TRBJ2-5	NA	TGTGCCACCAGCAGAGTAGACAGGAGCGAGACCCAGTACTTC	CATSRVDRSETQYF
NA	TRBV2	TRBJ2-1	NA	TGTGCCAGCAGTGAGACTTCGTACAATGAGCAGTTCTTC	CASSETSYNEQFF
NA	TRBV5-1	TRBJ1-2	NA	TGCGCCAGCAGCTTGGCAGAGGGCTATGGCTACACCTTC	CASSLAEGYGYTF
NA	TRBV2	TRBJ1-3	NA	TGTGCCAGCAGTGGACGGGGAAACACCATATATTTT	CASSGRGNTIYF
NA	TRBV20-1	TRBJ1-2	NA	TGCAGTGCCCCGCTTTGGGGAGGGTACACCTTC	CSAPLWGGYTF
NA	TRBV7-2	TRBJ1-5	NA	TGTGCCAGCAGCTTGGGGGGTGAGAGCAATCAGCCCCAGCATTTT	CASSLGGESNQPQHF
NA	TRBV7-6	TRBJ2-7	NA	TGTGCCAGCAGCCCTCGGGCAGGGTTCGAGCAGTACTTC	CASSPRAGFEQYF
NA	TRBV6-6	TRBJ1-5	NA	TGTGCCAGCAGTTACGGGGGGAATCAGCCCCAGCATTTT	CASSYGGNQPQHF